The 15 T cell receptor beta chains in this list originate from one sample, sequenced in a study of cytomegalovirus exposure and HLA in healthy donors. The PCR employed 60 Vbeta primers together with 13 Jbeta primers. TCRdb keeps only in-frame clones here, not all; method: immunoSEQ multiplex PCR. The table has some 160,000 clones, around 80% seen once. The sequencing sample was made of PBMCs. The receptors were gathered from a male donor in good health and CMV-seronegative.

V and J are TRBV5-5 and TRBJ1-2; TRBD1 is a possible D gene (5 bases). Germline V gene lookup returns CDR1 SGHKS and CDR2 YYEKEE (reference sequence). The CDR3 contains 13 residues. The V gene lost 4 bases and the J gene lost 8 bases, with 15 bases spanning the gap. This CDR3 is CASSSSQGRGYTF. In DNA form, the CDR3 reads TGTGCCAGCAGCAGCAGCCAGGGCAGAGGCTACACCTTC.

On this clone: Other nucleotide sequences from this sample produce the same CDR3. The chain uses TRBV9 and TRBJ2-5; 8 positions match TRBD2. V shed 2 bases, J shed 5 bases, and the junction held 2 bases outside the gene matches. This CDR3 comprises 13 residues. Germline-derived CDR1 and CDR2 are SGDLS and YYNGEE. The CDR3 DNA reads TGTGCCAGCAGCGTCGGGGGGGCGGAGACCCAGTACTTC. Its protein product is CASSVGGAETQYF.

The chain recombines TRBV2 with TRBJ1-6, with D tentatively TRBD1 (5 bases). The CDR3 totals 14 residues. Per germline, CDR1 SNHLY and CDR2 FYNNEI. The V end lost 5 bases, the J end lost 7 bases, and 12 bases lay between the germline ends. The CDR3 DNA sequence: TGTGCCAGCAGTTCGGACACTTCAAATTCACCCCTCCACTTT. Amino acids: CASSSDTSNSPLHF.

The chain links TRBV7-2 to TRBJ2-5; TRBD1 matches 8 bases. CDR1 SGHTA and CDR2 FQGNSA come from the germline V gene. Losses at the gene ends were 8 bases for V and 5 bases for J; bases not matched to a gene: 13. The CDR3 totals 15 residues. DNA of the CDR3: TGTGCCAGCGCCAGAAAGACAGGGGCGTCGGAGACCCAGTACTTC. This sequence encodes CASARKTGASETQYF.

The chain links TRBV6-5 to TRBJ1-2; 7 nucleotides line up with TRBD1. The CDR3 totals 14 residues. Germline CDR1 MNHEY, CDR2 SVGAGI. Trimming cost V 6 bases and J 8 bases; bases outside gene matches: 12. This chain's CDR3 is CASRNDRDWRGYTF. The CDR3 nucleotides read TGTGCCAGCAGAAACGACAGGGATTGGAGAGGCTACACCTTC.

V usage is TRBV19 and J usage is TRBJ1-2; 9 bases fit TRBD1. CDR1 LNHDA and CDR2 SQIVND come from the germline V gene (reference sequence). CDR3 length: 16 amino acids. V dropped 2 bases and J dropped 1; count of bases not matched to a gene: 5. The CDR3 is CASSIKGQGVNYGYTF. Here the CDR3 DNA reads TGTGCCAGTAGTATAAAGGGACAGGGAGTTAACTATGGCTACACCTTC.

The chain has TRBV7-6 and TRBJ2-2; 7 bases map to TRBD1. Losses at the gene ends were 5 bases for V and 7 bases for J; bases not matched to a gene: 13. This CDR3 is 16 amino acids long. The germline CDR1 and CDR2 sequences are SGHVS and FNYEAQ. CDR3 region: CASSPRQGEGVGELFF. CDR3 DNA sequence: TGTGCCAGCAGCCCTAGACAGGGCGAAGGGGTCGGGGAGCTGTTTTTT.

V and J are TRBV30 and TRBJ2-5, with 14 bases lining up with TRBD2. The CDR3 has 17 residues. Trimming removed 5 bases from V and 2 bases from J; junction bases left unmatched: 10. The germline V gene has CDR1 GTSNPN and CDR2 SVGIG (reference sequence). CDR3 DNA sequence: TGTGCCTGGCAAGGGACTAGCGGGGGAATGATTCAAGAGACCCAGTACTTC. It yields the protein CAWQGTSGGMIQETQYF.

This clone was detected once. The rearrangement joins TRBV5-1 to TRBJ2-3; D perhaps matches TRBD1 (6 bases). This CDR3 region has 14 residues. Per germline, CDR1 SGHRS and CDR2 YFSETQ. Trimming removed 4 bases at V and 4 bases at J, with 13 bases between. The DNA for the CDR3 is TGCGCCAGCAGCCGTACCCCAGGGGCAGATACGCAGTATTTT. Protein: CASSRTPGADTQYF. Complete variable domain (other parts from reference TRBV5-1 and TRBJ2-3): KAGVTQTPRYLIKTRGQQVTLSCSPISGHRSVSWYQQTPGQGLQFLFEYFSETQRNKGNFPGRFSGRQFSNSRSEMNVSTLELGDSALYLCASSRTPGADTQYFGPGTRLTVL.

The J gene is TRBJ1-1, the V gene TRBV11-2, with 10 bases that match TRBD1. Losses at the gene ends were 5 bases for V and 3 bases for J; bases not matched to a gene: 6. The CDR3 is made up of 15 amino acids. Germline CDR1 is SGHAT and CDR2 is FQNNGV. CDR3 nucleotide sequence: TGTGCCAGCAGCCAAGGAGGACAGGGGGACACTGAAGCTTTCTTT. Residues: CASSQGGQGDTEAFF.

The V call is TRBV10-2, the J call TRBJ1-2, with unresolved D. Germline loops: CDR1 WSHSY, CDR2 SAAADI. The CDR3 is 14 amino acids. V was clipped by 7 bases and J by 8 bases, with 20 bases between them. CDR3 coding DNA: TGCGCCAGCAAGGGAGCCCAGGTTCTGAGAGGCTACACCTTC. Its translation: CASKGAQVLRGYTF.

This chain connects TRBV19 to TRBJ2-5, with D possibly TRBD2 on 7 matching bases. The V end lost 3 bases, the J end lost 5 bases, and 13 bases lay between the germline ends. Per the germline V gene, CDR1 is LNHDA and CDR2 is SQIVND (reference sequence). This CDR3 is 14 amino acids long. CDR3 in amino acids: CASSIDRRGETQYF. For the CDR3, the DNA is TGTGCCAGTAGTATCGACAGGCGGGGGGAGACCCAGTACTTC.

The rearrangement links TRBV7-9 to TRBJ2-3; 12 bases map to TRBD2. CDR3 length: 14 residues. V was pared by 4 bases and J by 6 bases, with 2 bases of the junction left unmatched. Germline values: CDR1 SEHNR, CDR2 FQNEAQ (reference sequence). CDR3 amino acids: CASSWTSGADTQYF. The CDR3 DNA sequence: TGTGCCAGCAGCTGGACTAGCGGGGCCGATACGCAGTATTTT.

The chain employs TRBV5-1 and TRBJ1-4, with TRBD1 as a possible D gene (5 bases). V lost 2 bases to trimming and J lost 12 bases, with 23 bases between them. This CDR3 spans 16 amino acids. Germline CDR1 reads SGHRS; CDR2 reads YFSETQ. CDR3 in amino acids: CASSLSGHSGNEELFF. The CDR3 DNA reads as TGCGCCAGCAGCTTAAGCGGGCACTCAGGGAATGAGGAACTGTTTTTT.

The gene calls are TRBV6-5 and TRBJ1-5; no clear D gene. Germline-derived CDR1 and CDR2 are MNHEY and SVGAGI. Trimming shortened V by 6 bases and J by 5 bases, and 17 bases separated the two germline ends. The CDR3 loop spans 15 amino acids. The CDR3 sequence is CASSLTGSKDQPQHF. For the CDR3, the DNA is TGTGCCAGCAGCCTCACGGGGTCGAAGGATCAGCCCCAGCATTTT.